The 2 T cell receptor beta chains below all came from one sample that was sequenced in a study of blood T cell repertoires in COVID-19. Profiled with immunoSEQ multiplex PCR; TCRdb holds only in-frame clones, not every one. The sample holds fewer than 65,000 clones; approximately 90% are singletons and the top ten take approximately 1.2%. Sequenced: peripheral blood. These receptors came from a woman of 80 years or more with acute or convalescent COVID-19.

V usage is TRBV7-9 and J usage is TRBJ1-4; TRBD1 matches 10 bases. Germline trimming cut 4 bases from V and 5 bases from J; bases unmatched to any gene: 1. The CDR3 is 14 amino acids. Germline CDR1 and CDR2: SEHNR and FQNEAQ (reference sequence). CDR3 DNA sequence: TGTGCCAGCAGCTGGGGACAGGGGAATGAAAAACTGTTTTTT. It specifies CASSWGQGNEKLFF.

CDR3 region: CASSLVVREAFF. The CDR3 bases are TGTGCCAGCAGCTTAGTTGTGAGAGAAGCTTTCTTT. The chain couples TRBV7-2 to TRBJ1-1; no definite D call. Trimming took 1 base from V and 8 from J, leaving 8 bases between them. The CDR3 loop spans 12 amino acids. Germline CDR1 SGHTA, CDR2 FQGNSA.